Given below is one TCR beta chain in context. This entry belongs to a study of blood T cell repertoires in COVID-19. At the level of the study: COVID-19 samples collected from the United States, Italy and Spain covered acute and convalescent phases. T cells, B-cell-depleted T cells, or PBMCs provided the cDNA or gDNA that served as material.

Germline V gene sequence: CDR1 LNHNV, CDR2 YYDKDF (reference sequence). J gave up 8 bases and V 3 bases, and 3 bases lay outside the gene matches. The CDR3 has 13 residues. Only in-frame clones appear in the TCRdb table, and some are missing; sequencing was by immunoSEQ multiplex PCR. The sample has about 80,000 clones, over 75% seen once. V gene TRBV15 combines with J gene TRBJ2-4; TRBD1 agrees at 8 bases. This TCR came from a man older than 75 with acute or convalescent COVID-19. What was sequenced was peripheral blood. CDR3 coding DNA: TGTGCCACCAGCAGCCAACAGGGGGACATTCAGTACTTC. Translation: CATSSQQGDIQYF. The entire variable domain, with the rest obtained from reference TRBV15 and TRBJ2-4, is as follows: DAMVIQNPRYQVTQFGKPVTLSCSQTLNHNVMYWYQQKSSQAPKLLFHYYDKDFNNEADTPDNFQSRRPNTSFCFLDIRSPGLGDTAMYLCATSSQQGDIQYFGAGTRLSVL.